The clone carrying this T cell receptor (delta chain) was seen a handful of times. As yet, its antigen is unknown. This sequence is one base from a far larger clone and is likely a read error. Other DNA sequences within the sample encode an identical CDR3. Primers for all 8 TRDV and 4 TRDJ genes amplified genomic DNA in 32-plex. The library had 12-nucleotide UMIs introduced over roughly 3 barcoding cycles, then a second adapter PCR. TCRdb reapplied CATT to the multiplex PCR reads. The table has several thousand delta-chain clones, about a tenth seen once; the top ten hold roughly 57%. Germline assignment: CDR1 GEAIGNYY and CDR2 EKD. The CDR3 covers 14 residues. This specimen comes from a study of DNA immune sequencing with unique molecular identifiers. Study-wide context: Enriched γδ T-cell DNA input was around 100 ng; non-enriched PBMC DNA input was roughly 0.94 ug. Study results and limitations: The most frequent TRD pairing among healthy donor clonotypes was TRDV2-TRDJ1. TRD diversity varied, with several healthy donors highly oligoclonal.

The clonotype originates from a human donor in good health. This chain links TRDV2 with TRDJ1; D gene uncertain. What was sequenced was gamma-delta T cells enriched from blood buffy coat, or unenriched PBMCs (not recorded which). In DNA, the CDR3 is TGTGCCTGTGATTCGGTAGAGAACACCGATAAACTCATATTT. Its protein product is CACDSVENTDKLIF.